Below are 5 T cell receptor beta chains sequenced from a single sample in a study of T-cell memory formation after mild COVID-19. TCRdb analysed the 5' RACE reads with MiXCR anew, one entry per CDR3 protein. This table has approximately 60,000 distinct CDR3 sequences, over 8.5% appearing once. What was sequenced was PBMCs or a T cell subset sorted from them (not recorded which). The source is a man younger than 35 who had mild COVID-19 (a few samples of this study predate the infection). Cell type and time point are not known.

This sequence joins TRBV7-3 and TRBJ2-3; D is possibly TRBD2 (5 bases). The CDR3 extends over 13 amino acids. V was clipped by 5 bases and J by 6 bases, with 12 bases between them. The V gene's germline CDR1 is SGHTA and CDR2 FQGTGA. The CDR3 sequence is CASSPGSLDTQYF. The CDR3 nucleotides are TGTGCCAGCAGCCCGGGGTCCTTGGATACGCAGTATTTT.

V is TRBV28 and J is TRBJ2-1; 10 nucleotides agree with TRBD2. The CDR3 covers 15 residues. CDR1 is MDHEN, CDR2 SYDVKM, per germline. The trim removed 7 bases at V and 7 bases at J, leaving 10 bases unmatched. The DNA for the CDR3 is TGTGCCAGCAAAGCAGCGGGGGGGCCATTAAATGAGCAGTTCTTC. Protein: CASKAAGGPLNEQFF.

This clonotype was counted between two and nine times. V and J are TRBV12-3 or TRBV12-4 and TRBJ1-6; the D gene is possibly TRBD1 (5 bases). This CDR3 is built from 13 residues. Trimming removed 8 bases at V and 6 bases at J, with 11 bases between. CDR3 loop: CASGGTANSPLHF. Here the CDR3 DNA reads TGTGCCAGCGGAGGGACTGCTAATTCACCCCTCCACTTT.

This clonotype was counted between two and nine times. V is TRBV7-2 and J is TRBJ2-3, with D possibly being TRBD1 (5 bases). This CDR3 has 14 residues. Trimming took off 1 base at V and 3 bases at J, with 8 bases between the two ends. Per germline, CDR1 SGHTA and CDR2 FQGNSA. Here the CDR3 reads CASSLVSGTDTQYF. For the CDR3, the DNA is TGTGCCAGCAGCTTAGTATCAGGGACAGATACGCAGTATTTT.

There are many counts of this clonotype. The CDR3 sequence: CASSLTPPGYGYTF. The CDR3 DNA sequence: TGTGCCAGCAGCCTAACCCCACCTGGTTATGGCTACACCTTC. V usage is TRBV12-3 or TRBV12-4 and J usage is TRBJ1-2; D call uncertain. Trimming cost V 6 bases and J 5 bases, with 16 bases left between them. The CDR3 extends over 14 amino acids.